These T cell receptor beta chains were read from a single sample in a study of blood T cell repertoires in COVID-19. The protocol was immunoSEQ multiplex PCR, while the TCRdb copy is restricted to in-frame clones and leaves out a portion. The sample consists of roughly 96,000 clones, approximately 80% of them appearing once. Sequences were obtained from peripheral blood. The receptors stem from a man aged 60-69 years with acute or convalescent COVID-19. Each CDR3 is given with its conserved first and last residue. A D gene is named only where the DNA matches it firmly. Rows give clone size only sometimes, using once, few, many, or a class for an expanded clone.

NA	TRBD1	TRBV27	21	TRBJ1-1	CASSVLSIPVVRDRMNTEAFF	TGTGCCAGCAGTGTCCTTTCAATTCCAGTCGTGCGGGACAGGATGAACACTGAAGCTTTCTTT
NA	TRBD2	TRBV11-2	16	TRBJ2-1	CASSTITSGPYNEQFF	TGTGCCAGCAGTACTATTACTAGCGGGCCCTACAATGAGCAGTTCTTC
NA	TRBD1	TRBV6-1	16	TRBJ2-5	CASSEGLTGGWETQYF	TGTGCCAGCAGTGAAGGATTAACAGGGGGCTGGGAGACCCAGTACTTC
few	NA	TRBV27	13	TRBJ2-7	CASGTGISYEQYF	TGTGCCAGCGGTACAGGGATTAGCTACGAGCAGTACTTC
NA	NA	TRBV7-2	14	TRBJ1-5	CASSGRGWDQPQHF	TGTGCCAGCAGCGGAAGGGGATGGGATCAGCCCCAGCATTTT
NA	NA	TRBV30	14	TRBJ2-3	CARSVGARTDTQYF	TGTGCCCGAAGCGTTGGGGCACGGACAGATACGCAGTATTTT
NA	TRBD2	TRBV20-1	15	TRBJ2-1	CSASSLAGDYNEQFF	TGCAGTGCTAGTTCCCTAGCGGGTGACTACAATGAGCAGTTCTTC
NA	TRBD1	TRBV5-6	16	TRBJ1-1	CASSPDRGRVWTEAFF	TGTGCCAGCAGCCCTGACAGGGGAAGGGTATGGACTGAAGCTTTCTTT
NA	TRBD1	TRBV7-9	14	TRBJ1-1	CASSLGGQGLAAFF	TGTGCCAGCAGCTTAGGGGGACAGGGCTTGGCGGCTTTCTTT
NA	NA	TRBV11-2	14	TRBJ1-1	CASSLEAGNTEAFF	TGTGCCAGCAGCTTAGAGGCAGGGAACACTGAAGCTTTCTTT
NA	NA	TRBV6-1	15	TRBJ1-1	CASSEAGGLHTEAFF	TGTGCCAGCAGTGAGGCGGGAGGGCTTCACACTGAAGCTTTCTTT
NA	TRBD1	TRBV24-1	13	TRBJ1-2	CATSDRTGDGYTF	TGTGCCACCAGTGACCGGACAGGGGATGGCTACACCTTC
NA	TRBD2	TRBV30	15	TRBJ2-1	CAWGSGLAGYNEQFF	TGTGCCTGGGGATCTGGACTAGCGGGGTACAATGAGCAGTTCTTC
NA	NA	TRBV7-9	14	TRBJ2-3	CASSLGTSTDTQYF	TGTGCCAGCAGCTTAGGGACTAGCACAGATACGCAGTATTTT
NA	TRBD1	TRBV6-2/TRBV6-3	15	TRBJ2-7	CASSYSAGQAYEQYF	TGTGCCAGCAGTTATAGTGCGGGACAGGCCTACGAGCAGTACTTC
NA	NA	TRBV5-1	14	TRBJ2-3	CASNRSPGTDTQYF	TGCGCCAGCAACCGATCGCCAGGGACAGATACGCAGTATTTT
NA	TRBD2	TRBV5-1	16	TRBJ2-3	CASSLGTSGQTDTQYF	TGCGCCAGCAGCCTCGGGACTAGCGGGCAGACAGATACGCAGTATTTT
NA	NA	TRBV10-2	15	TRBJ1-5	CASKAGNRGNQPQHF	TGCGCCAGCAAGGCAGGGAATAGGGGCAATCAGCCCCAGCATTTT
once	NA	TRBV3-1/TRBV3-2	16	TRBJ1-2	CASSQALSGPIYGYTF	TGTGCCAGCAGCCAAGCGTTGTCAGGGCCGATCTATGGCTACACCTTC
NA	NA	TRBV7-2	13	TRBJ2-2	CASSLRGSGELFF	TGTGCCAGCAGCTTAAGGGGATCCGGGGAGCTGTTTTTT
NA	TRBD2	TRBV5-6	16	TRBJ2-5	CASSLMSGGPQGTQYF	TGTGCCAGCAGCTTGATGAGCGGGGGGCCTCAAGGGACCCAGTACTTC
NA	TRBD1	TRBV10-3	15	TRBJ2-5	CAISEGDSPKGTQYF	TGTGCCATCAGTGAAGGGGACAGTCCGAAGGGGACCCAGTACTTC
NA	NA	TRBV6-5	14	TRBJ2-7	CASSYSTVAYEQYF	TGTGCCAGCAGTTATTCGACAGTAGCTTACGAGCAGTACTTC
NA	TRBD1	TRBV27	17	TRBJ1-1	CASSMGQGRERNTEAFF	TGTGCCAGCAGTATGGGACAGGGGAGGGAAAGGAACACTGAAGCTTTCTTT
NA	NA	TRBV28	15	TRBJ2-3	CASSSPGIITHTQYF	TGTGCCAGCAGTTCCCCAGGAATTATTACCCATACGCAGTATTTT
NA	TRBD2	TRBV3-1/TRBV3-2	16	TRBJ2-1	CASSQRLAGDNNEQFF	TGTGCCAGCAGCCAGAGACTAGCGGGAGACAACAATGAGCAGTTCTTC
many	NA	TRBV29-1	12	TRBJ1-2	CSVGTERGGYTF	TGCAGCGTTGGAACTGAAAGGGGAGGCTACACCTTC
NA	NA	TRBV5-1	17	TRBJ2-1	CASSGGVVVGSYNEQFF	TGCGCCAGCAGCGGAGGGGTAGTAGTCGGCTCCTACAATGAGCAGTTCTTC
once	TRBD2	TRBV7-3	14	TRBJ2-2	CASSRPGGAGELFF	TGTGCCAGCAGCCGCCCGGGGGGGGCCGGGGAGCTGTTTTTT
NA	TRBD1	TRBV7-9	14	TRBJ1-3	CASSRTGGGNTIYF	TGTGCCAGCAGCCGGACAGGGGGCGGAAACACCATATATTTT
NA	TRBD1	TRBV7-2	15	TRBJ2-1	CASSLDRGNYNEQFF	TGTGCCAGCAGCTTGGACAGGGGGAACTACAATGAGCAGTTCTTC
NA	TRBD1	TRBV4-3	15	TRBJ1-5	CASSQDRGRDQPQHF	TGCGCCAGCAGCCAAGACAGGGGGCGAGATCAGCCCCAGCATTTT
few	TRBD1	TRBV6-2/TRBV6-3	18	TRBJ1-2	CASSYGQDREPANYGYTF	TGTGCCAGCAGTTACGGACAAGACAGGGAGCCAGCTAACTATGGCTACACCTTC
many	NA	TRBV5-1	14	TRBJ2-3	CASSPGLITDTQYF	TGCGCCAGCAGCCCGGGTCTCATCACAGATACGCAGTATTTT
NA	NA	TRBV2	14	TRBJ1-1	CASSSTAMNTEAFF	TGTGCCAGCAGTTCGACAGCGATGAACACTGAAGCTTTCTTT
few	NA	TRBV15	16	TRBJ2-3	CATSRDLPRGTDTQYF	TGTGCCACCAGCAGAGATCTTCCCCGGGGGACAGATACGCAGTATTTT
NA	TRBD1	TRBV19	12	TRBJ1-2	CASRNDRDGYTF	TGTGCCAGTAGAAACGACAGGGATGGCTACACCTTC
NA	TRBD2	TRBV10-3	14	TRBJ2-3	CAIQAGVSADTQYF	TGTGCCATCCAGGCGGGAGTTTCAGCAGATACGCAGTATTTT
NA	NA	TRBV11-2	13	TRBJ1-4	CASSLVGEEKLFF	TGTGCCAGCAGCTTAGTGGGAGAAGAAAAACTGTTTTTT
NA	TRBD1	TRBV4-3	18	TRBJ2-1	CASSQDLPGGSKHNEQFF	TGCGCCAGCAGCCAAGATCTCCCAGGGGGTTCCAAACACAATGAGCAGTTCTTC
NA	NA	TRBV19	10	TRBJ2-1	CASGDSEQFF	TGTGCCAGTGGGGACTCCGAGCAGTTCTTC
once	TRBD1	TRBV4-3	13	TRBJ1-2	CASSQRQGDGYTF	TGCGCCAGCAGCCAGCGACAGGGAGATGGCTACACCTTC
NA	NA	TRBV11-2	12	TRBJ1-1	CASSLALREAFF	TGTGCCAGCAGCTTAGCCCTCCGTGAAGCTTTCTTT
once	NA	TRBV5-5	14	TRBJ1-6	CASSLAFGQPPLHF	TGTGCCAGCAGCTTGGCCTTTGGGCAGCCACCCCTCCACTTT
NA	TRBD1	TRBV15	17	TRBJ1-4	CATSSPQRGTAAEKLFF	TGTGCCACCAGCAGTCCTCAGAGGGGGACAGCCGCGGAAAAACTGTTTTTT
NA	NA	TRBV11-2	14	TRBJ1-1	CASSLSQGGTEAFF	TGTGCCAGCAGCTTATCACAGGGAGGGACTGAAGCTTTCTTT
many	NA	TRBV19	12	TRBJ1-1	CASSRSPFEAFF	TGTGCCAGTAGTAGGAGTCCCTTTGAAGCTTTCTTT
NA	TRBD2	TRBV19	18	TRBJ2-2	CASSTGPGLGKNTGELFF	TGTGCCAGTAGTACTGGTCCGGGACTAGGAAAGAACACCGGGGAGCTGTTTTTT
NA	TRBD1	TRBV6-2/TRBV6-3	15	TRBJ2-3	CASSPRGTGADTQYF	TGTGCCAGCAGCCCGAGGGGGACAGGGGCAGATACGCAGTATTTT
NA	NA	TRBV19	14	TRBJ2-7	CASREGGVPYEQYF	TGTGCCAGTAGAGAAGGGGGGGTCCCCTACGAGCAGTACTTC
NA	TRBD1	TRBV19	17	TRBJ2-6	CASSLGTGQAGANVLTF	TGTGCCAGTAGTCTAGGGACAGGGCAAGCCGGGGCCAACGTCCTGACTTTC
NA	NA	TRBV30	13	TRBJ1-1	CAWSVRGNTEAFF	TGTGCCTGGAGTGTAAGGGGGAACACTGAAGCTTTCTTT
NA	TRBD1	TRBV15	15	TRBJ2-7	CATSRLRQGEYEQYF	TGTGCCACCAGCAGACTTAGACAGGGGGAATACGAGCAGTACTTC
NA	NA	TRBV2	13	TRBJ2-2	CASSYSPTGELFF	TGTGCCAGCAGTTACAGCCCAACCGGGGAGCTGTTTTTT